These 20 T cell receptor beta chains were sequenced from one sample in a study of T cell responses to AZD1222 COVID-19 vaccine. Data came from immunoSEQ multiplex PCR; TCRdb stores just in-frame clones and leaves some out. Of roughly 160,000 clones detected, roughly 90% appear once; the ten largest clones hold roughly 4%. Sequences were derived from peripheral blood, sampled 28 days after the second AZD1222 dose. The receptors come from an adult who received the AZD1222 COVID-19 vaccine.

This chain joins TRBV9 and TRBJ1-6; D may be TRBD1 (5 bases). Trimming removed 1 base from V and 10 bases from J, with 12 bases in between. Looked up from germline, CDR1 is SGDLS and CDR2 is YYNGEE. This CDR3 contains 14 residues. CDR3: CASSVLGDGSPLHF. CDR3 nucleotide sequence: TGTGCCAGCAGCGTATTGGGGGACGGGTCACCCCTCCACTTT. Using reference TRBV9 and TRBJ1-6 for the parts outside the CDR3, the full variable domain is DSGVTQTPKHLITATGQRVTLRCSPRSGDLSVYWYQQSLDQGLQFLIQYYNGEERAKGNILERFSAQQFPDLHSELNLSSLELGDSALYFCASSVLGDGSPLHFGNGTRLTVT.

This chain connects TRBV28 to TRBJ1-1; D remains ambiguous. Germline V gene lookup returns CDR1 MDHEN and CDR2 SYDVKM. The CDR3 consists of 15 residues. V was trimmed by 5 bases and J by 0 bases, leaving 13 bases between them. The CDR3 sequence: CASSNPAALNTEAFF. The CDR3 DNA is TGTGCCAGCAGTAACCCGGCGGCCTTGAACACTGAAGCTTTCTTT.

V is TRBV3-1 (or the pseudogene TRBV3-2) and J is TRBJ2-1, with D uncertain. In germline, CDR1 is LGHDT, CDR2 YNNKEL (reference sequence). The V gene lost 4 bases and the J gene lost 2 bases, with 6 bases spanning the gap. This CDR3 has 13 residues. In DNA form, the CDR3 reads TGTGCCAGCAGCCCAGGTACCTACAATGAGCAGTTCTTC. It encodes CASSPGTYNEQFF.

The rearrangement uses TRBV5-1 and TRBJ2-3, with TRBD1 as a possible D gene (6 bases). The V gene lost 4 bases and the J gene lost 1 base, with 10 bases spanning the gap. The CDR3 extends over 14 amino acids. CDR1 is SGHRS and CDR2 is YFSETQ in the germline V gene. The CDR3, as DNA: TGCGCCAGCAGCCTCCGACAGGGCACAGATACGCAGTATTTT. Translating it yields CASSLRQGTDTQYF.

The CDR3 here is CASSSAGGVTEAFF. DNA of the CDR3: TGCGCCAGCAGCTCTGCAGGGGGAGTAACTGAAGCTTTCTTT. The rearrangement uses TRBV5-1 and TRBJ1-1; 7 bases line up with TRBD1. CDR1 is SGHRS, CDR2 YFSETQ, per germline. The V segment lost 3 bases and the J segment 5 bases; nucleotides outside the gene matches: 7. This CDR3 comprises 14 residues.

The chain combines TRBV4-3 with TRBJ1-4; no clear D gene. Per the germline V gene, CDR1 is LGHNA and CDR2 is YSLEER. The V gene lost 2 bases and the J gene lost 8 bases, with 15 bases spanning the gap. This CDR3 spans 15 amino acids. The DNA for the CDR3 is TGCGCCAGCAGCCAATCCCGGGCCCCAGGAGAAAAACTGTTTTTT. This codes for CASSQSRAPGEKLFF.

CDR3: CASSYSNQPQHF. The CDR3 region has the DNA TGTGCCAGCAGTTATAGCAATCAGCCCCAGCATTTT. This sequence joins TRBV12-3 or TRBV12-4 and TRBJ1-5; D is uncertain. CDR3 length equals 12 residues. With 4 bases removed from V and 0 bases from J, the gap between germline ends came to 1 base.

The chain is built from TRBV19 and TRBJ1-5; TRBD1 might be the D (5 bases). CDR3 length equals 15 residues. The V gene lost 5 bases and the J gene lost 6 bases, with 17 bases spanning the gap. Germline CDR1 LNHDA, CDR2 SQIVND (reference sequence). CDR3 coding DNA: TGTGCCAGTAGTTCGGGCCCAGGGAGGGGTCAGCCCCAGCATTTT. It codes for CASSSGPGRGQPQHF.

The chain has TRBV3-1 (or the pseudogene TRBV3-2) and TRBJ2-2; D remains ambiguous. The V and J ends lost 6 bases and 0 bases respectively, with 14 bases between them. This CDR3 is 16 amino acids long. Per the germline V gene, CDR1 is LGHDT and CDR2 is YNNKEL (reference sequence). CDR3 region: CASSRHLRPNTGELFF. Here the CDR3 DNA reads TGTGCCAGCAGTCGACACCTCCGCCCGAACACCGGGGAGCTGTTTTTT.

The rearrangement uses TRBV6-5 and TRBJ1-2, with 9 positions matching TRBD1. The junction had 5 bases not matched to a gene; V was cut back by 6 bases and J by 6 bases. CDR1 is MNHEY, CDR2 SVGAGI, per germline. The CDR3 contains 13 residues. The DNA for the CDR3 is TGTGCCAGCAGCGGACAGGGGAGGCATGGCTACACCTTC. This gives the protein CASSGQGRHGYTF.

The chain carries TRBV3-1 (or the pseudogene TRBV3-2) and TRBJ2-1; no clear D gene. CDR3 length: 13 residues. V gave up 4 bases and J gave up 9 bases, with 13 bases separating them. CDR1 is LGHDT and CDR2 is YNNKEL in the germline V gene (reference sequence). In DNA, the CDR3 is TGTGCCAGCAGCCCCGGTAGGCGGAGTGAGCAGTTCTTC. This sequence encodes CASSPGRRSEQFF.

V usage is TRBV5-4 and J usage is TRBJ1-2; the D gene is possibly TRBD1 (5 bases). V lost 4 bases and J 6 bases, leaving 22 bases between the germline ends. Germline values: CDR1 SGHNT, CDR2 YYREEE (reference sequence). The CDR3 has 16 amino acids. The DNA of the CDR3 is TGTGCCAGCAGCCCCACTGGGGGAACGGGAGTGGATGGCTACACCTTC. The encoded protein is CASSPTGGTGVDGYTF.

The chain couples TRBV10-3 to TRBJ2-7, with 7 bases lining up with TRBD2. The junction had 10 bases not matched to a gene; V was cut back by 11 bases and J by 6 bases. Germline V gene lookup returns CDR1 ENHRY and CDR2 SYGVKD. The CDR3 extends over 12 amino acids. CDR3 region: CAHRGDRGEQYF. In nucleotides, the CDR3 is TGTGCCCATCGGGGGGACCGCGGCGAGCAGTACTTC.

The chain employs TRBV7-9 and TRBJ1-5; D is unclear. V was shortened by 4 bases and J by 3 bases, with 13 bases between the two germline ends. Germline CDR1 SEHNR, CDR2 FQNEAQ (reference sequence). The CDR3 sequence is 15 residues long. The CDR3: CASSSAQGYNQPQHF. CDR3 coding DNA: TGTGCCAGCAGCTCAGCCCAAGGGTACAATCAGCCCCAGCATTTT.

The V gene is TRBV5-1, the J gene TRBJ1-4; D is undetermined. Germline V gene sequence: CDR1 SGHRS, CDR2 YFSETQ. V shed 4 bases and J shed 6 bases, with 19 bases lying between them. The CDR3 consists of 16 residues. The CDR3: CASSDTLGGSDEKLFF. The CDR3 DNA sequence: TGCGCCAGCAGCGACACCTTAGGAGGTAGTGATGAAAAACTGTTTTTT. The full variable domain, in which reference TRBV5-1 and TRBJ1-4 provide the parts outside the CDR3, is KAGVTQTPRYLIKTRGQQVTLSCSPISGHRSVSWYQQTPGQGLQFLFEYFSETQRNKGNFPGRFSGRQFSNSRSEMNVSTLELGDSALYLCASSDTLGGSDEKLFFGSGTQLSVL.

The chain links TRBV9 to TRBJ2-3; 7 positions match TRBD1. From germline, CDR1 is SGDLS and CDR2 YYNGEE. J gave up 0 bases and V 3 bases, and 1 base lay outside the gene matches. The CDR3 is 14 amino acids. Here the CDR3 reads CASSAGQSTDTQYF. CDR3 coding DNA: TGTGCCAGCAGCGCGGGACAGAGCACAGATACGCAGTATTTT.

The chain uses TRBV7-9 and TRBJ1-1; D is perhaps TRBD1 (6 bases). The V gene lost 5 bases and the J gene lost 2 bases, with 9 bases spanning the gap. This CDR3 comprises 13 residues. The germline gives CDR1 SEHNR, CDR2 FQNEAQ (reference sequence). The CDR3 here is CASSPDSNTEAFF. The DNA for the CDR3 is TGTGCCAGCAGCCCGGACAGCAACACTGAAGCTTTCTTT.

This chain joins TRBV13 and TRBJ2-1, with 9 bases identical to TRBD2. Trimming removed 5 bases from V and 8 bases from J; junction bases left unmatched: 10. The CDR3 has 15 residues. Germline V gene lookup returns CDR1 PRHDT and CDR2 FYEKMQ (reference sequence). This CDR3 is CASSDSGGTKDEQFF. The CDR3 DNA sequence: TGTGCCAGCAGCGACAGCGGGGGGACCAAGGATGAGCAGTTCTTC.

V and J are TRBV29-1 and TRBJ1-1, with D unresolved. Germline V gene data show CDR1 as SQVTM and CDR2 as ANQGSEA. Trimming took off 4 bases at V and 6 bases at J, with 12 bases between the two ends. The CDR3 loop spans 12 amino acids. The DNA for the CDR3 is TGCAGCGTTGTAGCGGAAAGCCCTGAAGCTTTCTTT. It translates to CSVVAESPEAFF.

As DNA, the CDR3 is TGTGCCAGCGGACAGGTCGGTTTTAGTGAAAAACTGTTTTTT. Its translation is CASGQVGFSEKLFF. The chain has TRBV2 and TRBJ1-4; 7 bases line up with TRBD1. Germline loops: CDR1 SNHLY, CDR2 FYNNEI. The CDR3 is 14 amino acids. The ends lost 8 bases at V and 7 bases at J; junction bases unmatched: 10.